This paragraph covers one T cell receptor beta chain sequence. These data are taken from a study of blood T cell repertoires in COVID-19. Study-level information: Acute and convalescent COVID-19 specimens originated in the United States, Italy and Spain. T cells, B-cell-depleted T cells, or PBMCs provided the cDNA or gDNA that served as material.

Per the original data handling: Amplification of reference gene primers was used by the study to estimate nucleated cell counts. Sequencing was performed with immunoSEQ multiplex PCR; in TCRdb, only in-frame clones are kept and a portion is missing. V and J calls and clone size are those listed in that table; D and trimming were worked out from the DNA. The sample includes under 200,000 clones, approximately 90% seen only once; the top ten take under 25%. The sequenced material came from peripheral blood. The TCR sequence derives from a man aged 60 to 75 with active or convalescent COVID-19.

The CDR3 coding sequence is TGTGCCAGCTCACCCCAGGGGGCGGATAGCAATCAGCCCCAGCATTTT. Its protein is CASSPQGADSNQPQHF. The chain couples TRBV18 to TRBJ1-5; TRBD1 agrees at 8 bases. The CDR3 runs to 16 residues. The ends lost 3 bases at V and 0 bases at J; junction bases unmatched: 4. Germline CDR1 and CDR2: KGHSH and LQKENI.